Detailed here is one T cell receptor (beta chain). Antigen specificity is unknown. Some clones are missing from TCRdb's copy, which holds only in-frame ones; the method was immunoSEQ multiplex PCR. The sample records about 150,000 clones, about nine tenths being singletons. Losses at the gene ends were 11 bases for V and 5 bases for J; bases not matched to a gene: 15. The CDR3 consists of 14 residues. Germline V gives CDR1 SNHLY, CDR2 FYNNEI. These data originate in a study of T cell responses to AZD1222 COVID-19 vaccine. Overall study results and limits: Vaccine-related CD4 TCRs covered spike, predominating at 160-218 and 743-854. At baseline, seropositivity was found in only a handful of AZD1222 recipients. The sample set comprised mostly white British donors with more females, and clonal diversity was possibly underestimated.

This chain uses TRBV2 with TRBJ2-7; the match to TRBD2 covers 7 bases. The sequence came from an adult in good health. This specimen was peripheral blood, taken on day 0 of AZD1222 vaccination. CDR3 loop: CAGASREAADEQYF. The CDR3 coding sequence is TGTGCCGGAGCATCCCGGGAGGCCGCCGACGAGCAGTACTTC.